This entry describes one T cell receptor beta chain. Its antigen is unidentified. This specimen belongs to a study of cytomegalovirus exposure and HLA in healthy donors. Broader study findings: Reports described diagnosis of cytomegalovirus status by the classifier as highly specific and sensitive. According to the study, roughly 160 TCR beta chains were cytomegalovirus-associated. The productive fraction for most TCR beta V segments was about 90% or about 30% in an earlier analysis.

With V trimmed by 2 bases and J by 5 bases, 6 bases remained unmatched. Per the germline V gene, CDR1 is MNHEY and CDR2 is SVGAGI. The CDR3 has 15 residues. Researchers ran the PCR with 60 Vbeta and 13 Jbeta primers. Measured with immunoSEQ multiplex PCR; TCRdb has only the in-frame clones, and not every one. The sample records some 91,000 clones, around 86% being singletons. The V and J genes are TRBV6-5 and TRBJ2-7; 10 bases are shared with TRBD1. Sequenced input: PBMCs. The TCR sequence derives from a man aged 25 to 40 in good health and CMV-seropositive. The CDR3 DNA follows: TGTGCCAGCAGTTACAGGACAGGGGGACGGAACGAGCAGTACTTC. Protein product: CASSYRTGGRNEQYF.